Described below is a single T cell receptor beta chain sequence and its context. Per the original methods: Amplification of reference gene primers provided the estimated nucleated cell counts. The assay was immunoSEQ multiplex PCR, and TCRdb's table has in-frame clones only and misses some. D and trimming come from the DNA, and the V and J calls and clone size come from that table. The sample lists some 530,000 clones; approximately 83% were seen once. The source of the sample is a study of blood T cell repertoires in COVID-19. J was trimmed by 4 bases and V by 4 bases; bases with no gene match: 6. CDR3 length equals 15 residues. The germline V gene has CDR1 PRHDT and CDR2 FYEKMQ (reference sequence).

The rearrangement uses TRBV13 and TRBJ2-3; 9 bases are a match to TRBD1. The sequencing input was peripheral blood. The clonotype was recovered from a human donor in a cohort sampled during active COVID-19. CDR3 region: CASSSNRGRSDTQYF. As DNA, the CDR3 is TGTGCCAGCAGCTCGAACAGGGGGCGATCAGATACGCAGTATTTT.